This T cell receptor beta chain derives from a study of beta chain features in type 1 diabetes. CDR1 is MGHRA and CDR2 is YSYEKL in the germline V gene. This CDR3 contains 15 residues. Trimming took 3 bases from V and 4 from J, leaving 12 bases between them. Sorting gave populations that all exceeded 98% purity. General study results and limits: Equally in patients and controls, shorter templates might have been favored by PCR. A moderate, significant TCRB CDR3 shortening appeared in type 1 diabetes across four CD4+ subsets. Patients' naive, central memory and regulatory TCRB repertoires appeared more alike than those of healthy donors.

A remark on this clone: Its specificity is not known.

Expressed TCRB transcripts were sequenced, since all the RNA that had been isolated was reverse transcribed. The assay was immunoSEQ multiplex PCR, and TCRdb's table has in-frame clones only and misses some. The sample shows 640,000 or so clones, about an eighth of them seen only once. The clonotype comes from a man aged 18-30 years with type 1 diabetes. The rearrangement joins TRBV4-1 to TRBJ1-4; D perhaps matches TRBD1 (5 bases). Material for sequencing was naive CD4+ T cells from blood. As DNA, the CDR3 is TGCGCCAGCAGCCATATACTCGGGGGTAATGAAAAACTGTTTTTT. This gives the protein CASSHILGGNEKLFF.